Included here is one T cell receptor (beta chain) sequence, with context. PCR employed 60 Vbeta and 13 Jbeta primers. Methods used by the authors: Unique TCR beta chains totaled some 80 million in a later count, with roughly 10 million of them shared. Using immunoSEQ multiplex PCR, the repertoire was profiled, and TCRdb retains in-frame clones only, with some absent. V and J calls and clone size are those listed in that table; D and trimming were worked out from the DNA. The profile shows about 160,000 clones, over 70% of them singletons. These data come from a study of cytomegalovirus exposure and HLA in healthy donors. V was shortened by 0 bases and J by 4 bases, with 8 bases between the two germline ends. This CDR3 spans 14 amino acids. In germline, CDR1 is SGHRS, CDR2 YFSETQ.

Specimen: PBMCs. V and J are TRBV5-1 and TRBJ1-5; no definite D call. The clonotype comes from a male donor in good health and CMV-seropositive. The CDR3 DNA is TGCGCCAGCAGCTTGGAGGGAGTAAATCAGCCCCAGCATTTT. This translates into CASSLEGVNQPQHF.